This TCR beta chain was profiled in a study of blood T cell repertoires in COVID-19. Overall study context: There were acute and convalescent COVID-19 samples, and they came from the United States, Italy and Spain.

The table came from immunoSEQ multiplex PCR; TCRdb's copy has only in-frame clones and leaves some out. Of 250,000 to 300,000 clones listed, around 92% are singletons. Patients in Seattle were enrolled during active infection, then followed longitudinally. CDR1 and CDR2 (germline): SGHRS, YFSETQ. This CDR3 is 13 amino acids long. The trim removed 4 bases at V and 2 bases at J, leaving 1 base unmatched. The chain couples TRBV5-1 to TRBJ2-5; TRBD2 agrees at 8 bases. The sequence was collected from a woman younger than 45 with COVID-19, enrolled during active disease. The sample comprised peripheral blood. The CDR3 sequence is CASSPGGQETQYF. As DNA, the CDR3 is TGCGCCAGCAGCCCGGGGGGGCAAGAGACCCAGTACTTC.